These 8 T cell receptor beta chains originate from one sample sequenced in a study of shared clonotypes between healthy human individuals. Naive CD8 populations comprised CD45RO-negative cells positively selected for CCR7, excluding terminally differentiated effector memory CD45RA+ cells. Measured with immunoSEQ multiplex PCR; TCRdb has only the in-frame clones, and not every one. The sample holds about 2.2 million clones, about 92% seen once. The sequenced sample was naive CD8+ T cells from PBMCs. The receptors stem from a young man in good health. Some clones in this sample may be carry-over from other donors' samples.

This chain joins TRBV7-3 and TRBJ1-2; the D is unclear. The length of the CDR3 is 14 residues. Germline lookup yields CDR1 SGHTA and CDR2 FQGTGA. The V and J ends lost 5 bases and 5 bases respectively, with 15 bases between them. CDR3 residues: CASSPDGRGYGYTF. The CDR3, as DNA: TGTGCCAGCAGCCCGGACGGGCGAGGGTATGGCTACACCTTC. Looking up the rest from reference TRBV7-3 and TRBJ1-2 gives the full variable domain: GAGVSQTPSNKVTEKGKYVELRCDPISGHTALYWYRQSLGQGPEFLIYFQGTGAADDSGLPNDRFFAVRPEGSVSTLKIQRTERGDSAVYLCASSPDGRGYGYTFGSGTRLTVV.

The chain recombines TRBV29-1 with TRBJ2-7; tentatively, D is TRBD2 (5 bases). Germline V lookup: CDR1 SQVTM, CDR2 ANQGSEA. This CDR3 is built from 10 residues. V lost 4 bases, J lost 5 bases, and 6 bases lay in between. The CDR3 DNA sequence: TGCAGCGTTGCCGGGGACGAGCAGTACTTC. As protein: CSVAGDEQYF.

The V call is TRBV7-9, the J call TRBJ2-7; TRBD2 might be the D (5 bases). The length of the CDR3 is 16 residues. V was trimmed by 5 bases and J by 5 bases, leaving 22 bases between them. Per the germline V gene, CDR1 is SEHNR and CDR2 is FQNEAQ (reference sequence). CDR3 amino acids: CASSPPGSILLNEQYF. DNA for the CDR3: TGTGCCAGCAGCCCCCCGGGGAGTATACTACTCAACGAGCAGTACTTC.

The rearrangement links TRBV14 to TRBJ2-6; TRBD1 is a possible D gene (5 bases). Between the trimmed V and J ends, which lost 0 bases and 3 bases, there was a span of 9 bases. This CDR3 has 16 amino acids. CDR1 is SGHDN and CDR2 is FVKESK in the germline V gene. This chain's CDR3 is CASSQDRGVGANVLTF. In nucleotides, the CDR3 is TGTGCCAGCAGCCAAGATAGGGGCGTTGGGGCCAACGTCCTGACTTTC. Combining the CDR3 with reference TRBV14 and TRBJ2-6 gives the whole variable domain EAGVTQFPSHSVIEKGQTVTLRCDPISGHDNLYWYRRVMGKEIKFLLHFVKESKQDESGMPNNRFLAERTGGTYSTLKVQPAELEDSGVYFCASSQDRGVGANVLTFGAGSRLTVL.

The CDR3 spells CASSPGLAGVSEQYF. The CDR3 DNA sequence: TGTGCCAGCAGTCCCGGACTAGCGGGAGTTTCCGAGCAGTACTTC. This chain connects TRBV27 to TRBJ2-7, with 13 positions matching TRBD2. The V gene's germline CDR1 is MNHEY and CDR2 SMNVEV (reference sequence). This CDR3 is 15 amino acids long. The trim removed 5 bases at V and 6 bases at J, leaving 7 bases unmatched.

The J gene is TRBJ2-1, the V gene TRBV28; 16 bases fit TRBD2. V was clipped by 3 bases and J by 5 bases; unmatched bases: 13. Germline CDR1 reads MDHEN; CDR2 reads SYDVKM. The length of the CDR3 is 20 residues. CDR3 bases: TGTGCCAGCAGTTTCGCCTTGGGACTAGCGGGAGGGCCGGGGCACAATGAGCAGTTCTTC. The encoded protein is CASSFALGLAGGPGHNEQFF.

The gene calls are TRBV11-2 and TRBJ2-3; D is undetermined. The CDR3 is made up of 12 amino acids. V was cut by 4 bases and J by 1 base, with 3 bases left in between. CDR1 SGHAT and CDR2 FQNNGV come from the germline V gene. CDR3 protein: CASSYRTDTQYF. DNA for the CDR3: TGTGCCAGCAGCTACCGCACAGATACGCAGTATTTT.

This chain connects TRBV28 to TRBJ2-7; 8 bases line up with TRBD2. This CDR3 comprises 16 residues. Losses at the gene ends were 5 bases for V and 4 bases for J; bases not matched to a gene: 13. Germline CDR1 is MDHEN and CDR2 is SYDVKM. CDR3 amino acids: CASSPGGGGTIYEQYF. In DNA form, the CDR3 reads TGTGCCAGCAGTCCCGGGGGGGGCGGAACGATTTACGAGCAGTACTTC.